This T cell receptor beta chain was sequenced for a study of cytomegalovirus exposure and HLA in healthy donors. Background on the study: One earlier analysis, a look at 150 million to 200 million T cells, found more than 100 million unique TCR beta sequences.

Primers: 60 Vbeta forward and 13 Jbeta reverse. The protocol was immunoSEQ multiplex PCR, while the TCRdb copy is restricted to in-frame clones and leaves out a portion. The data show about 170,000 clones, with 85% seen just once and more than 2% held by the top ten. The CDR3 length is 12 residues. The germline V gene has CDR1 GTSNPN and CDR2 SVGIG (reference sequence). Details on this clone: One end of the junction is discordant with germline, which a read error may explain.

J is TRBJ2-7 and V is TRBV30; TRBD1 aligns across 7 bases. The sample taken for sequencing was PBMCs. The TCR originated in a young man in good health and CMV-seropositive. DNA of the CDR3: TGTGCCTGGAGACCCCAAGGGGACAGCCCCGGGTTC. This sequence encodes CAWRPQGDSPGF.